The 30 T cell receptor beta chains reported below all come from one sample, sequenced in a study of vaccination and CD4 T cells after COVID-19. Treatment described: roughly 10-day PBMC culture with coronavirus spike peptide pools or control peptides (ViraFEST assay). These receptors' targets are unknown. With the Oncomine TCR Beta short-read assay, DNA from cultured CD4+ T cells was sequenced. TCRdb reanalysed the PCR reads using MiXCR and keeps one entry per CDR3 protein. The repertoire consists of fewer than 20,000 distinct CDR3 sequences, with 50% to 60% occurring once and the leading ten covering 5.5% to 8.5%. The sample in question was CD4+ T cells from blood, cultured in vitro, obtained before SARS-CoV-2 vaccination. The source of these receptors is a human donor who had recovered from COVID-19.

This chain connects TRBV2 to TRBJ2-7; 8 nucleotides match TRBD2. Trimming took 2 bases from V and 4 from J; bases not matched to a gene: 7. Germline V gene lookup returns CDR1 SNHLY and CDR2 FYNNEI. The CDR3 length is 15 residues. In nucleotides, the CDR3 is TGTGCCAGCAGTGAACTCCTAGCGGGCTTGTACGAGCAGTACTTC. Translation: CASSELLAGLYEQYF. The full variable domain, with the rest looked up from reference TRBV2 and TRBJ2-7, is EPEVTQTPSHQVTQMGQEVILRCVPISNHLYFYWYRQILGQKVEFLVSFYNNEISEKSEIFDDQFSVERPDGSNFTLKIRSTKLEDSAMYFCASSELLAGLYEQYFGPGTRLTVT.

The genes are TRBV20-1 and TRBJ2-1; 9 bases map to TRBD2. The CDR3 is 15 amino acids. Trimming at V came to 3 bases and at J to 3 bases, leaving 6 bases not matched to a gene. Germline V gene data show CDR1 as DFQATT and CDR2 as SNEGSKA (reference sequence). The CDR3 nucleotides are TGCAGTGCTAGGGATAGCGGGAGTGGCTACAATGAGCAGTTCTTC. Protein: CSARDSGSGYNEQFF.

This clonotype was seen a handful of times. The genes are TRBV27 and TRBJ2-5; 7 bases fit TRBD1. Germline V gene lookup returns CDR1 MNHEY and CDR2 SMNVEV (reference sequence). The CDR3 is 13 amino acids. The ends lost 2 bases at V and 4 bases at J; junction bases unmatched: 1. The CDR3 loop reads CASSLRGRETQYF. The CDR3 bases are TGTGCCAGCAGTTTAAGGGGGCGAGAGACCCAGTACTTC.

This clonotype is categorized as large. The chain joins TRBV28 to TRBJ2-5; 10 positions agree with TRBD2. J was trimmed by 5 bases and V by 7 bases; bases with no gene match: 10. Per germline, CDR1 MDHEN and CDR2 SYDVKM. The CDR3 is made up of 15 amino acids. The CDR3 DNA reads TGTGCCAGCACCCTAGCGGGAGATAGGCAGGAGACCCAGTACTTC. Residues: CASTLAGDRQETQYF.

This chain joins TRBV28 and TRBJ2-5; 11 positions agree with TRBD2. The CDR3 has 14 amino acids. CDR1 is MDHEN and CDR2 is SYDVKM in the germline V gene. J gave up 6 bases and V 6 bases, and 6 bases lay outside the gene matches. The CDR3 nucleotides are TGTGCCAGCAGGCCCGGGACTAGCGGAAAGACCCAGTACTTC. Amino acid sequence: CASRPGTSGKTQYF.

This clonotype has more than one count but fewer than ten. The CDR3 DNA sequence: TGTGCCAGCAGCCAGGACAGGGTCCAGCCCCAGCATTTT. It codes for CASSQDRVQPQHF. The genes are TRBV6-1 and TRBJ1-5; the match to TRBD1 covers 8 bases. The V and J ends lost 6 bases and 7 bases, in that order; junction bases with no gene match: 5. The CDR3 runs 13 residues. CDR1 is MNHNS and CDR2 is SASEGT in the germline V gene.

This clonotype has a single count. This chain joins TRBV25-1 and TRBJ1-5; TRBD1 aligns across 7 bases. The length of the CDR3 is 13 residues. Trimming cost V 4 bases and J 7 bases; bases outside gene matches: 4. Germline CDR1 reads MGHDK; CDR2 reads SYGVNS. In DNA, the CDR3 is TGTGCCAGCAGTGGGACAGGAGGGCAGCCCCAGCATTTT. This translates into CASSGTGGQPQHF.

The chain combines TRBV5-4 with TRBJ1-2, with unresolved D. V lost 1 base to trimming and J lost 7 bases, with 8 bases between them. The CDR3 contains 12 residues. CDR1 and CDR2 (germline): SGHNT, YYREEE (reference sequence). The DNA for the CDR3 is TGTGCCAGCAGCTTGCTGGGGTTTGGCTACACCTTC. Translating it yields CASSLLGFGYTF.

The genes are TRBV7-2 and TRBJ2-5, with D uncertain. The V gene's germline CDR1 is SGHTA and CDR2 FQGNSA. Trimming removed 1 base at V and 1 base at J, with 10 bases between. This CDR3 is 15 amino acids long. The CDR3 loop reads CASSLGLVGQETQYF. DNA of the CDR3: TGTGCCAGCAGCTTAGGGTTAGTAGGCCAAGAGACCCAGTACTTC.

The genes are TRBV10-2 and TRBJ1-2; 7 nucleotides align to TRBD1. This CDR3 contains 13 residues. CDR1 is WSHSY, CDR2 SAAADI, per germline. V shed 5 bases, J shed 3 bases, and the junction held 3 bases outside the gene matches. CDR3 nucleotide sequence: TGCGCCAGCAGTAGGCAGGGGGACTATGGCTACACCTTC. Amino acids: CASSRQGDYGYTF.

The chain couples TRBV7-2 to TRBJ2-1; 14 bases fit TRBD2. The CDR3 spans 17 residues. V was pared by 4 bases and J by 4 bases, with 6 bases of the junction left unmatched. Germline V gene sequence: CDR1 SGHTA, CDR2 FQGNSA. CDR3 sequence: CASSSRLAGGSYNEQFF. CDR3 nucleotides: TGTGCCAGCAGCTCAAGACTAGCGGGAGGGAGTTACAATGAGCAGTTCTTC.

V and J are TRBV20-1 and TRBJ2-7, with a possible D match to TRBD2 (5 bases). Trimming took 6 bases from V and 9 from J, leaving 24 bases between them. CDR3 length: 14 amino acids. The V gene's germline CDR1 is DFQATT and CDR2 SNEGSKA (reference sequence). The DNA of the CDR3 is TGCAGTGCAAAGGTGACACCCGGGATTTCCCGGCAGTACTTC. Translation: CSAKVTPGISRQYF.

This chain connects TRBV5-4 to TRBJ2-5; 16 bases line up with TRBD2. V was clipped by 6 bases and J by 5 bases; unmatched bases: 7. The CDR3 loop spans 16 amino acids. Per germline, CDR1 SGHNT and CDR2 YYREEE (reference sequence). In DNA, the CDR3 is TGTGCCAGCACCAAGGGACTAGCGGGAGGGCCTGAGACCCAGTACTTC. This codes for CASTKGLAGGPETQYF.

CDR3 coding DNA: TGCAGTGCAAACCCCAGCGGGGGCGGCACAGATACGCAGTATTTT. Translating it yields CSANPSGGGTDTQYF. The gene calls are TRBV20-1 and TRBJ2-3; the match to TRBD2 covers 8 bases. Germline CDR1 reads DFQATT; CDR2 reads SNEGSKA (reference sequence). V was clipped by 6 bases and J by 1 base; unmatched bases: 9. CDR3 length equals 15 residues.

This clonotype has more than one count but fewer than ten. V and J are TRBV27 and TRBJ2-7, with TRBD1 matching over 8 bases. The germline V gene encodes CDR1 MNHEY and CDR2 SMNVEV (reference sequence). CDR3 length: 16 residues. The J segment lost 2 bases and the V segment lost 2 bases, leaving 8 bases of the junction unmatched. This CDR3 is CASSLKTGTGPYEQYF. CDR3 nucleotides: TGTGCCAGCAGTTTAAAGACCGGGACAGGACCCTACGAGCAGTACTTC.

The chain combines TRBV2 with TRBJ2-5, with 8 nucleotides matching TRBD2. Germline V gives CDR1 SNHLY, CDR2 FYNNEI. V lost 4 bases and J lost 4; bases outside the gene matches: 5. This CDR3 is 14 amino acids long. DNA for the CDR3: TGTGCCAGCAGTGTCGGTCTAGCGGGAGAGACCCAGTACTTC. Protein product: CASSVGLAGETQYF.

This clonotype was seen a few times. CDR3 bases: TGTGCCAGCAGCCCCACCGGAAGGGTAGCGGGAGCCTCCTTCTACGAGCAGTACTTC. As protein: CASSPTGRVAGASFYEQYF. The chain carries TRBV7-8 and TRBJ2-7; 9 positions match TRBD2. Trimming cost V 5 bases and J 3 bases; bases outside gene matches: 20. Germline CDR1 and CDR2: SGHVS and FQNEAQ. CDR3 length: 19 amino acids. Combining the CDR3 with reference TRBV7-8 and TRBJ2-7 gives the whole variable domain GAGVSQSPRYKVAKRGQDVALRCDPISGHVSLFWYQQALGQGPEFLTYFQNEAQLDKSGLPSDRFFAERPEGSVSTLKIQRTQQEDSAVYLCASSPTGRVAGASFYEQYFGPGTRLTVT.

The chain has TRBV12-3 or TRBV12-4 and TRBJ1-2; weak D call: TRBD1 (6 bases). The V and J ends lost 4 bases and 13 bases respectively, with 19 bases between them. CDR3 size: 13 residues. The CDR3 loop reads CASSSDSPRFCTF. In nucleotides, the CDR3 is TGTGCCAGCAGTTCGGACAGCCCCAGGTTCTGCACCTTC.

This clonotype was found once. The chain links TRBV30 to TRBJ1-1, with D unresolved. V shed 1 base and J shed 0 bases, with 6 bases lying between them. CDR1 GTSNPN and CDR2 SVGIG come from the germline V gene (reference sequence). The CDR3 contains 13 residues. The CDR3 is CAWSATMNTEAFF. The CDR3 nucleotides are TGTGCCTGGAGTGCGACGATGAACACTGAAGCTTTCTTT.

This clonotype was seen a few times. The rearrangement uses TRBV6-2 or TRBV6-3 and TRBJ1-1; the D gene is possibly TRBD1 (6 bases). The CDR3 length is 16 residues. Trimming stripped 3 bases from V and 2 bases from J, with 16 bases between. Germline V CDR1 and CDR2: MNHEY, SVGEGT. The CDR3 DNA sequence: TGTGCCAGCAGTTATGATAGTAAGGGGGTAAACACTGAAGCTTTCTTT. It translates to CASSYDSKGVNTEAFF.

V and J are TRBV7-9 and TRBJ1-1; D remains ambiguous. V was pared by 2 bases and J by 0 bases, with 13 bases between. The germline gives CDR1 SEHNR, CDR2 FQNEAQ (reference sequence). The CDR3 runs to 16 residues. The CDR3 DNA sequence: TGTGCCAGCAGCTTATCCCAGGCTAGAATGAACACTGAAGCTTTCTTT. Translating it yields CASSLSQARMNTEAFF.

The rearrangement links TRBV20-1 to TRBJ2-7; 13 positions match TRBD2. The CDR3 totals 17 residues. Trimming at V came to 5 bases and at J to 5 bases, leaving 15 bases not matched to a gene. Looked up from germline, CDR1 is DFQATT and CDR2 is SNEGSKA (reference sequence). CDR3 nucleotides: TGCAGTGCTCCCCCCCGAGGAGGACTAGCGGGAGTCCACGAGCAGTACTTC. This translates into CSAPPRGGLAGVHEQYF.

A few counts support this clonotype. This chain links TRBV7-2 with TRBJ2-5; TRBD2 agrees at 9 bases. The V and J ends lost 2 bases and 4 bases, in that order; junction bases with no gene match: 8. The germline V gene encodes CDR1 SGHTA and CDR2 FQGNSA. CDR3 size: 16 residues. The CDR3 sequence is CASSLLGGRATETQYF. CDR3 nucleotide sequence: TGTGCCAGCAGCTTACTAGGCGGGAGGGCCACAGAGACCCAGTACTTC. Supplemented by reference TRBV7-2 and TRBJ2-5, the full variable domain reads GAGVSQSPSNKVTEKGKDVELRCDPISGHTALYWYRQSLGQGLEFLIYFQGNSAPDKSGLPSDRFSAERTGGSVSTLTIQRTQQEDSAVYLCASSLLGGRATETQYFGPGTRLLVL.

V is TRBV20-1 and J is TRBJ2-2, with D tentatively TRBD2 (6 bases). The CDR3 contains 14 residues. Looked up from germline, CDR1 is DFQATT and CDR2 is SNEGSKA (reference sequence). Trimming shortened V by 3 bases and J by 1 base, and 9 bases separated the two germline ends. DNA of the CDR3: TGCAGTGCTAGGAAGGAGGGGAACACCGGGGAGCTGTTTTTT. This gives the protein CSARKEGNTGELFF.

This chain uses TRBV6-1 with TRBJ1-2; 8 bases map to TRBD1. The CDR3 contains 13 residues. The J segment lost 5 bases and the V segment lost 5 bases, leaving 4 bases of the junction unmatched. CDR1 and CDR2 (germline): MNHNS, SASEGT. The CDR3 coding sequence is TGTGCCAGCAGTCCTAGGACAGGGTATGGCTACACCTTC. This gives the protein CASSPRTGYGYTF.

J is TRBJ2-3 and V is TRBV19; 14 bases line up with TRBD2. CDR1 is LNHDA and CDR2 is SQIVND in the germline V gene (reference sequence). Trimming took 5 bases from V and 1 from J; bases not matched to a gene: 8. CDR3 length: 18 residues. CDR3 amino acids: CASSPTSGRAKGTDTQYF. The CDR3 nucleotides are TGTGCCAGTAGTCCGACTAGCGGGAGGGCTAAGGGCACAGATACGCAGTATTTT.

The gene calls are TRBV29-1 and TRBJ2-3, with TRBD1 matching over 8 bases. The CDR3 consists of 15 residues. Trimming at V came to 3 bases and at J to 2 bases, leaving 7 bases not matched to a gene. Germline CDR1 is SQVTM and CDR2 is ANQGSEA. The CDR3 bases are TGCAGCGTTGAGGGGACAGGAAGATTCACAGATACGCAGTATTTT. It is translated as CSVEGTGRFTDTQYF.

The gene calls are TRBV19 and TRBJ2-1; 7 nucleotides agree with TRBD2. Losses at the gene ends were 4 bases for V and 0 bases for J; bases not matched to a gene: 0. The CDR3 is 14 amino acids. Germline assignment: CDR1 LNHDA and CDR2 SQIVND (reference sequence). Here the CDR3 reads CASSSGSSYNEQFF. The CDR3 coding sequence is TGTGCCAGTAGTAGCGGGAGCTCCTACAATGAGCAGTTCTTC. Filled out from reference TRBV19 and TRBJ2-1, the complete variable domain reads DGGITQSPKYLFRKEGQNVTLSCEQNLNHDAMYWYRQDPGQGLRLIYYSQIVNDFQKGDIAEGYSVSREKKESFPLTVTSAQKNPTAFYLCASSSGSSYNEQFFGPGTRLTVL.

This chain joins TRBV6-1 and TRBJ2-6, with D possibly being TRBD2 (7 bases). The CDR3 covers 17 residues. Trimming pared 6 bases from V and 0 bases from J, leaving 15 bases between. Germline CDR1 and CDR2: MNHNS and SASEGT. The CDR3 loop reads CASRVGGPPSGANVLTF. As DNA, the CDR3 is TGTGCCAGCAGAGTGGGGGGGCCCCCCTCTGGGGCCAACGTCCTGACTTTC.

In its sample, this clonotype was seen a few times. The chain joins TRBV24-1 to TRBJ2-2; a weak D match, TRBD1 (6 bases). CDR3 length: 13 amino acids. The germline CDR1 and CDR2 sequences are KGHDR and SFDVKD. Between the trimmed V and J ends, which lost 9 bases and 0 bases, there was a span of 7 bases. Written as DNA, the CDR3 is TGTGCCACCCAGGGGCCGAACACCGGGGAGCTGTTTTTT. This encodes CATQGPNTGELFF.